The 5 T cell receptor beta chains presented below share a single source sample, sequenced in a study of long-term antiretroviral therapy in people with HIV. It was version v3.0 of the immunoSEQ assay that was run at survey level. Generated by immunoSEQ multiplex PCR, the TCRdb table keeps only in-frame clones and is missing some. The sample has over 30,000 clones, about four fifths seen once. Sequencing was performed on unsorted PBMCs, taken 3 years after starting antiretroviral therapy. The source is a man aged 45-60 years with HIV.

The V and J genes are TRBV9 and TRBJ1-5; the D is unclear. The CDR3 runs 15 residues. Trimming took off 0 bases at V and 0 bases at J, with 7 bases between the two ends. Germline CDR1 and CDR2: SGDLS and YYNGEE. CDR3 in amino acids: CASSVDGNSNQPQHF. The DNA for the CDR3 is TGTGCCAGCAGCGTAGATGGGAATAGCAATCAGCCCCAGCATTTT.

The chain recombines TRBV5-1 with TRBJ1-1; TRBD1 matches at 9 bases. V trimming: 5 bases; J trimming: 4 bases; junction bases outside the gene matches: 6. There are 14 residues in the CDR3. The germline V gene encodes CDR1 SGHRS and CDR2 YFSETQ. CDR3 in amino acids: CASRLQGASTEAFF. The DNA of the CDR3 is TGCGCCAGCAGGTTACAGGGGGCAAGCACTGAAGCTTTCTTT.

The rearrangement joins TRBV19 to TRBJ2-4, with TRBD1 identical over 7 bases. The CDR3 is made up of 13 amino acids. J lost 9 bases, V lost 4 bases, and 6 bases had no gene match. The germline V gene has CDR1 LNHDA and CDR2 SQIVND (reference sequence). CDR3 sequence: CASSKARDSIQYF. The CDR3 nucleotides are TGTGCCAGTAGTAAAGCCCGGGACAGCATTCAGTACTTC.

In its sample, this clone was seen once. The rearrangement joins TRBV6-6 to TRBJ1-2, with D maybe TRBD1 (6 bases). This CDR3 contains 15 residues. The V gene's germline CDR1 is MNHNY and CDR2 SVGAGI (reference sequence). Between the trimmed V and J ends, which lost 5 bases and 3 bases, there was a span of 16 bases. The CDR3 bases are TGTGCCAGCAGTCAAGACAGGCTTCAGCACTATGGCTACACCTTC. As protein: CASSQDRLQHYGYTF.

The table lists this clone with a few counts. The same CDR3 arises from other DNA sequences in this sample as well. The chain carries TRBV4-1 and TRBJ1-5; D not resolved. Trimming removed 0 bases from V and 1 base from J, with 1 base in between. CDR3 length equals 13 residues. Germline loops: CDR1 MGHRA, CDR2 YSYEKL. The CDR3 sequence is CASSQDSNQPQHF. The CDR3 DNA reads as TGCGCCAGCAGCCAAGACAGCAATCAGCCCCAGCATTTT.